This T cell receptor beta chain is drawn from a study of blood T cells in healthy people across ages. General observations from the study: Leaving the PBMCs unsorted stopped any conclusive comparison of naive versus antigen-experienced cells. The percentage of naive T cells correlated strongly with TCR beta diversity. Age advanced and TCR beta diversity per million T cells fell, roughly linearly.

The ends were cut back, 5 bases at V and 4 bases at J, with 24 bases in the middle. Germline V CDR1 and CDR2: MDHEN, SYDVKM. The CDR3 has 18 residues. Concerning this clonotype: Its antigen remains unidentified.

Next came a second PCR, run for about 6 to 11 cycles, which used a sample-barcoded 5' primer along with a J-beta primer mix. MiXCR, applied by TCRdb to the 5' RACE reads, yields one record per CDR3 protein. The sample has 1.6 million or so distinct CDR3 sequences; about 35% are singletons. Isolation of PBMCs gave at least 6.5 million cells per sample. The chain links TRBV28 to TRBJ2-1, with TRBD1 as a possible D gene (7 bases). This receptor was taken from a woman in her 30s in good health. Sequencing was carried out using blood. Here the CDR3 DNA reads TGTGCCAGCAGTCGCCAGGGGGTGAGGCTAGCGCCTTACAATGAGCAGTTCTTC. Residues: CASSRQGVRLAPYNEQFF.